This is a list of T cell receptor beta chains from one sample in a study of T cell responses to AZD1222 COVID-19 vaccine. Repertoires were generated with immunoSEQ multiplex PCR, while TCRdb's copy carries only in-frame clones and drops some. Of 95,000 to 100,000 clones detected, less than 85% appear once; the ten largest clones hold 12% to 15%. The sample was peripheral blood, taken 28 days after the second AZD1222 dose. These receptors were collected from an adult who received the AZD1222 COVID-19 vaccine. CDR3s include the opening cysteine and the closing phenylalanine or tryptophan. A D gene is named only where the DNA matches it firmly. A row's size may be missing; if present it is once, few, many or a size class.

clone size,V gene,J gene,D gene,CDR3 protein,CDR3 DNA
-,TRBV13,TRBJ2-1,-,CASSSVGYEQFF,TGTGCCAGCAGCTCAGTAGGGTATGAGCAGTTCTTC
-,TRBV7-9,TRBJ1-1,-,CASSWGGGTEAFF,TGTGCCAGCAGTTGGGGCGGCGGCACTGAAGCTTTCTTT
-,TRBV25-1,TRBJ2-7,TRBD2,CASSEYRGAYEQYF,TGTGCCAGCAGTGAATACCGGGGGGCCTACGAGCAGTACTTC
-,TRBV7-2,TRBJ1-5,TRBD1,CASSKVSTGDNQPQHF,TGTGCCAGCAGCAAGGTCTCGACAGGGGACAATCAGCCCCAGCATTTT
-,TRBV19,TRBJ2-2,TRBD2,CASSRTSGGPNTGELFF,TGTGCCAGTAGCCGGACTAGCGGGGGGCCCAACACCGGGGAGCTGTTTTTT
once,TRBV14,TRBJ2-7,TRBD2,CASSRSSGGLSSYEQYF,TGTGCCAGCAGCCGTTCTAGCGGGGGGCTATCCTCCTACGAGCAGTACTTC
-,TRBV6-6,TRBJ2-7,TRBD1,CASSYRGTGLNEQYF,TGTGCCAGCAGTTACCGCGGGACAGGGTTGAACGAGCAGTACTTC
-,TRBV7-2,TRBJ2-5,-,CASSPGLGRPQWAQYF,TGTGCCAGCAGCCCGGGACTTGGCCGCCCACAATGGGCCCAGTACTTC
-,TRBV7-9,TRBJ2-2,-,CASRILSGTGELFF,TGTGCCAGCAGGATCCTAAGTGGCACCGGGGAGCTGTTTTTT
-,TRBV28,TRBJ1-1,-,CASSPTRVDAFF,TGTGCCAGCAGCCCCACGCGGGTGGACGCTTTCTTT
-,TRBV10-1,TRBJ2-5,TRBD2,CASAGGGETQYF,TGCGCCAGCGCGGGAGGCGGGGAGACCCAGTACTTC
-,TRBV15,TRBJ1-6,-,CATSRDVNSPLHF,TGTGCCACCAGCAGAGATGTTAATTCACCCCTCCACTTT
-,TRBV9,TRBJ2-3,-,CASSVGIDTQYF,TGTGCCAGCAGCGTAGGCATTGATACGCAGTATTTT